Presented here are 6 T cell receptor beta chains from one specimen sequenced in a study of cytomegalovirus exposure and HLA in healthy donors. The PCR made use of 60 Vbeta and 13 Jbeta primers. Sequencing was performed with immunoSEQ multiplex PCR; in TCRdb, only in-frame clones are kept and a portion is missing. Here the sample spans over 100,000 clones, roughly 80% being singletons. Sequencing was performed on PBMCs. These receptors all come from a man aged 25 to 40 in good health and CMV-seropositive.

The chain recombines TRBV6-1 with TRBJ1-6; D possibly corresponds to TRBD1 (5 bases). This CDR3 is 15 amino acids long. Looked up from germline, CDR1 is MNHNS and CDR2 is SASEGT. Deletions cut 4 bases from V and 6 bases from J, with 13 bases between. This CDR3 reads CASSVTRVVNSPLHF. CDR3 DNA sequence: TGTGCCAGCAGTGTAACCAGGGTTGTTAATTCACCCCTCCACTTT.

The chain recombines TRBV12-5 with TRBJ1-2; TRBD1 matches 8 bases. CDR1 and CDR2 (germline): LGHNT, FRNRAP. This CDR3 region has 16 residues. Unmatched junction bases numbered 8, after V lost 1 base and J lost 4 bases. The CDR3 is CASGLDSSGTGYGYTF. The CDR3, as DNA: TGTGCTAGTGGTTTGGACTCCTCCGGGACAGGCTATGGCTACACCTTC.

This clone was observed at least ten times. This sequence joins TRBV5-6 and TRBJ2-1; 10 nucleotides agree with TRBD1. V shed 3 bases and J 8 bases; nucleotides not matched to a gene: 8. CDR1 and CDR2 (germline): SGHDT, YYEEEE. The CDR3 consists of 15 residues. CDR3 in DNA: TGTGCCAGCAGCTCCACGACAGGGGGCGATTATGAGCAGTTCTTC. Amino acids: CASSSTTGGDYEQFF.

The chain is built from TRBV5-8 and TRBJ2-7; TRBD1 agrees at 7 bases. Germline-derived CDR1 and CDR2 are SGHTS and YDEGEE. The V and J ends lost 4 bases and 1 base, in that order; junction bases with no gene match: 5. This CDR3 is 14 amino acids long. CDR3 sequence reads: CASSAPGQSYEQYF. Written as DNA, the CDR3 is TGTGCCAGCAGCGCCCCGGGACAGTCCTACGAGCAGTACTTC.

This clone was seen a few times. The rearrangement links TRBV2 to TRBJ1-2; D call uncertain. The germline V and J ends were trimmed by 5 bases and 4 bases, with 8 bases remaining between them. The germline V gene encodes CDR1 SNHLY and CDR2 FYNNEI. The CDR3 covers 12 residues. CDR3 amino acids: CASSPSGYGYTF. CDR3 nucleotides: TGTGCCAGCAGTCCTTCGGGCTATGGCTACACCTTC.

V is TRBV28 and J is TRBJ2-2, with TRBD2 matching 12 bases. Unmatched junction bases numbered 4, after V lost 2 bases and J lost 0 bases. CDR1 and CDR2 from the germline V gene are MDHEN and SYDVKM. The CDR3 runs to 18 residues. The CDR3 protein is CASSLRLAGAANTGELFF. The DNA of the CDR3 is TGTGCCAGCAGTTTAAGACTAGCGGGGGCCGCGAACACCGGGGAGCTGTTTTTT.